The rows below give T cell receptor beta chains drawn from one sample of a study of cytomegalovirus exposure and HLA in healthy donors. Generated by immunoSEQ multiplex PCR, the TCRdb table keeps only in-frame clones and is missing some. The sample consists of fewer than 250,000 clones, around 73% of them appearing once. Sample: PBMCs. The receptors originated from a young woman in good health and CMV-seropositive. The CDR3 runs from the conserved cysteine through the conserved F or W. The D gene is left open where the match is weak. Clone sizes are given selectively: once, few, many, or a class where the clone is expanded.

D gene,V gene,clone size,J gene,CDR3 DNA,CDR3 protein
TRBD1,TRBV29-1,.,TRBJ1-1,TGCAGCGGTCACAGGGGGCGAAGGAGTGAAGCTTTCTTT,CSGHRGRRSEAFF
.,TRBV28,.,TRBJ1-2,TGTGCCAGCAGCGAGGACAGCCGGGCTAACTATGGCTACACCTTC,CASSEDSRANYGYTF
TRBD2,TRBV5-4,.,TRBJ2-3,TGTGCCAGCAGCTTCGGGACTACTCTCACAGATACGCAGTATTTT,CASSFGTTLTDTQYF
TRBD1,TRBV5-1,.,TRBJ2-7,TGCGCCAGCAGCTTGGCCACAGGACAGGGTGTTGAGCAGTACTTC,CASSLATGQGVEQYF
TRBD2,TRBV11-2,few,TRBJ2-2,TGTGCCAGCAGGAGGACTAGCGGGGTAGCCACCGGGGAGCTGTTTTTT,CASRRTSGVATGELFF
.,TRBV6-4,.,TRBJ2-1,TGTGCCAGCTCCTTGGGTAGGGGGTACAATGAGCAGTTCTTC,CASSLGRGYNEQFF
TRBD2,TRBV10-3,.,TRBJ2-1,TGTGCCATCAGTGGACTAGCGGGAGCCAATGAGCAGTTCTTC,CAISGLAGANEQFF
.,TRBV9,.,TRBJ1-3,TGTGCCAGCAGCAAAAATCGCGGGGGGGGCTCTGGAAACACCATATATTTT,CASSKNRGGGSGNTIYF
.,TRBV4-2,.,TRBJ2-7,TGTGCCAGCAGTCCAAGGACAGCCAACGAGCAGTACTTC,CASSPRTANEQYF
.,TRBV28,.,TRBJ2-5,TGTGCCAGCAGTTTGTTCGGGAGGGGGCAGACCCAGTACTTC,CASSLFGRGQTQYF
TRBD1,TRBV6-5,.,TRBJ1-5,TGTGCCAGCAGTTGGACAGGGGGCGGTCAGCCCCAGCATTTT,CASSWTGGGQPQHF
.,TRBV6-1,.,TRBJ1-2,TGTGCCAGCAGGGAGGGTGGGGAGGGGACCTACACCTTC,CASREGGEGTYTF
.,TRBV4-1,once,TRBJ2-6,TGCGCCAGCAGCCCGGGGGACGGTCGCTCTGGGGCCAACGTCCTGACTTTC,CASSPGDGRSGANVLTF
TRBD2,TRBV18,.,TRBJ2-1,TGTGCCAGCTCACCTAAACTAGCGGGAGACAATGAGCAGTTCTTC,CASSPKLAGDNEQFF
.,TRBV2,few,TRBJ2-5,TGTGCCAGCAGTGGCAGCGGAAGACTCCAAGAGACCCAGTACTTC,CASSGSGRLQETQYF
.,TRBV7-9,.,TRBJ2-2,TGTGCCAGCAGCTTAGGTCGGAACACCGGGGAGCTGTTTTTT,CASSLGRNTGELFF
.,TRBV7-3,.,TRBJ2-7,TGTGCCAGCAGCTTGACGGGGACTGGCAGCGAGCAGTACTTC,CASSLTGTGSEQYF
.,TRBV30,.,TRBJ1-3,TGTGCCTGGAGTGTGCGGGGATACTCTGGAAACACCATATATTTT,CAWSVRGYSGNTIYF
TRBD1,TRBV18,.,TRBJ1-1,TGTGCCAGCTCACCAAGGGTGGGACAGTCGAACACTGAAGCTTTCTTT,CASSPRVGQSNTEAFF
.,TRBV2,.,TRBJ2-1,TGTGCCAGCAGACAGTACAATGAGCAGTTCTTC,CASRQYNEQFF
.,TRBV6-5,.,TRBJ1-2,TGTGCCAGCAGTTACTCAGAGTACGGGTATGGCTACACCTTC,CASSYSEYGYGYTF
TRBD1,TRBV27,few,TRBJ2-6,TGTGCCAGCACCGGACAGGGCGTTGGGGCCAACGTCCTGACTTTC,CASTGQGVGANVLTF
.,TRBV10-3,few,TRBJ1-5,TGTGCCATCAGTCCACAGAGTAATCAGCCCCAGCATTTT,CAISPQSNQPQHF
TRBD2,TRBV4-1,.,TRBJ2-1,TGCGCCAGCAGCCATTTGACTAGCGGGAGAAACAATGAGCAGTTCTTC,CASSHLTSGRNNEQFF
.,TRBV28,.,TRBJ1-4,TGTGCCAGCAGTTCCCCCAGGTCAACTAATGAAAAACTGTTTTTT,CASSSPRSTNEKLFF
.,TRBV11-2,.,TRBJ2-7,TGTGCCAGCAGCTTTGCGGGGCTGGACGAGCAGTACTTC,CASSFAGLDEQYF
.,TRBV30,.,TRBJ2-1,TGTGCCTGGAGTGTACAGGGCAGCTCTCCACAGTTCTTC,CAWSVQGSSPQFF
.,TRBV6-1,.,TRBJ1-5,TGTGCCAGCAGTGAACTGCAGGCTTATAGCAATCAGCCCCAGCATTTT,CASSELQAYSNQPQHF
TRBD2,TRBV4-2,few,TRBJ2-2,TGTGCCAGCAGCCCAAGGACGGGGGGGCCAACCGGGGAGCTGTTTTTT,CASSPRTGGPTGELFF
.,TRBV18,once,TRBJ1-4,TGTGCCAGCTCACCACGCAGCGGAGCTAATGAAAAACTGTTTTTT,CASSPRSGANEKLFF
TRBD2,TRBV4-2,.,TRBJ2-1,TGTGCCAGCAGCCAAGATGGTAGCGGGAGTGGTAATGAGCAGTTCTTC,CASSQDGSGSGNEQFF
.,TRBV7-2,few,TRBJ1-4,TGTGCCAGCAGCCGTACAGGGTTGGCAAATGAAAAACTGTTTTTT,CASSRTGLANEKLFF
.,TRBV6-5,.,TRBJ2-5,TGTGCCAGCAGTTACCGCGGGACCAAAGGCCAAGAGACCCAGTACTTC,CASSYRGTKGQETQYF
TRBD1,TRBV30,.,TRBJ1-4,TGTGCCTGGAGGGGGGGACAGGGCTCTAATGAAAAACTGTTTTTT,CAWRGGQGSNEKLFF
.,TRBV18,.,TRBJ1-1,TGTGCCAGCTCATCGCCCCGGGACTTGAACACTGAAGCTTTCTTT,CASSSPRDLNTEAFF
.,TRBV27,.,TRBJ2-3,TGTGCCAGCCGGGCAGGGGGCACAGATACGCAGTATTTT,CASRAGGTDTQYF
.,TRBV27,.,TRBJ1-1,TGTGCCAGCAGTCCGCGCCTGACTACCGTTGAAGCTTTCTTT,CASSPRLTTVEAFF
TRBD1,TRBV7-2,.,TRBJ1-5,TGTGCCAGCAGCTTAGTCCAGGGGGCGGTTCAGCCCCAGCATTTT,CASSLVQGAVQPQHF
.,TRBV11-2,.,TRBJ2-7,TGTGCCAGCAGCCCCGAACCGAGGAGGGTCCACGAGCAGTACTTC,CASSPEPRRVHEQYF
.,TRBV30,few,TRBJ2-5,TGTGCCTGGAGTGTACGGGGTCAGCCGACCCAAGAGACCCAGTACTTC,CAWSVRGQPTQETQYF
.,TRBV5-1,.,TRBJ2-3,TGCGCCAGCAGCTTGGAGCTCGGGGATAATACGCAGTATTTT,CASSLELGDNTQYF
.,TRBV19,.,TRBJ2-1,TGTGCCAGTAGTATTCTAGCGCGAGGGTCGTATGAGCAGTTCTTC,CASSILARGSYEQFF
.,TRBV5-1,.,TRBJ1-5,TGCGCCAGCAGCTTGCAGCCAGGGAGGGATAATCAGCCCCAGCATTTT,CASSLQPGRDNQPQHF
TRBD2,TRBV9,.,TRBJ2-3,TGTGCCAGCAGCCCCTCAGGGGGACTAGCCCCCACAGATACGCAGTATTTT,CASSPSGGLAPTDTQYF
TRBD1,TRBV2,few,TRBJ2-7,TGTGCCAGCAAAGGACAGGTCCGAGCCTACGAGCAGTACTTC,CASKGQVRAYEQYF
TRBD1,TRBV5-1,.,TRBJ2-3,TGCGCCAGCAGCTCCGGGACAGGGGCGCGGGGAGATACGCAGTATTTT,CASSSGTGARGDTQYF
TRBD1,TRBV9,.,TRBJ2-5,TGTGCCAGCAGCGCGGAGCAAGGGACAGGGGGCGCTGAGACCCAGTACTTC,CASSAEQGTGGAETQYF
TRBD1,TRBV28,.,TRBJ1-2,TGTGCCAGCAGTCTGCCGGGACAGGGGGGCTACACCTTC,CASSLPGQGGYTF
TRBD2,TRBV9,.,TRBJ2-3,TGTGCCAGCAGCGTCGGGACTAGCGTCCCAGATACGCAGTATTTT,CASSVGTSVPDTQYF
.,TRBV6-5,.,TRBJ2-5,TGTGCCAGCAGTTACTCGTTGGTGCGGTTACAAGAGACCCAGTACTTC,CASSYSLVRLQETQYF
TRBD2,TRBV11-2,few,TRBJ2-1,TGTGCCAGCAGCTCCCTTAGCCCCGGACTAGCTTTTAATGAGCAGTTCTTC,CASSSLSPGLAFNEQFF
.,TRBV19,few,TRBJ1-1,TGTGCCAGTACGTTACAGGGTCTGGGGACTGAAGCTTTCTTT,CASTLQGLGTEAFF
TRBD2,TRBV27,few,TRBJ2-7,TGTGCCAGCAGGGTACTAGCGGGAGGGCACTACGAGCAGTACTTC,CASRVLAGGHYEQYF
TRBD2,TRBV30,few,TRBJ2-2,TGTGCCTTATTGACGGGACTAGCGGGAGCCCCTTCCGCCGGGGAGCTGTTTTTT,CALLTGLAGAPSAGELFF